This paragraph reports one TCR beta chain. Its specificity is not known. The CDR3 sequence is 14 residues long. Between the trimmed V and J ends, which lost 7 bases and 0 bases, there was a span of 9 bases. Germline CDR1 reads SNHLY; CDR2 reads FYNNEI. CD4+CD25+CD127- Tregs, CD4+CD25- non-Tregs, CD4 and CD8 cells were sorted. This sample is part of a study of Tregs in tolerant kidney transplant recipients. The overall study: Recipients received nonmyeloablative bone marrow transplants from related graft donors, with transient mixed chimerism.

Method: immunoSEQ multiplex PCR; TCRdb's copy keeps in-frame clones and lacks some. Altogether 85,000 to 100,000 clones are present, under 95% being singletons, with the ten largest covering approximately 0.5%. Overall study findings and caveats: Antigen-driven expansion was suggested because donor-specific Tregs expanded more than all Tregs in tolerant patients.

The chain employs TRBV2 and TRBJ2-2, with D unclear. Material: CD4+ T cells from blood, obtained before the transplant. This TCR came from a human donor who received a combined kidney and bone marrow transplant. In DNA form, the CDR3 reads TGTGCCAGCACTAGAATAACGAACACCGGGGAGCTGTTTTTT. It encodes CASTRITNTGELFF.